This TCR beta chain stems from a study of blood T cell repertoires in COVID-19 (TCRdb year 2020). Notes on the research overall: Samples from collaborators originated in the United States, Italy and Spain and spanned both the acute and convalescent phases of COVID-19. Where available, HLA class I and class II types were obtained from metadata supplied by the sample provider rather than from assay-based typing. The samples were drawn from two sources: the first 160 participants of the ongoing ImmuneRACE study, and 1,200 or so subjects contributed by 6 global collaborators. Subjects who had been exposed to COVID-19, were actively infected with it, or had recovered from it provided the deeply sampled blood TCRbeta repertoires that made up the dataset. The material from the prospective study consisted of cDNA or gDNA derived from T cells, B-cell-depleted T cells, or PBMCs. The repertoires were made available in a free public database intended to serve as a resource for research on the immune response to SARS-CoV-2. A de-identified subject ID, COVID-19 status, age in years and sex were almost always included in the sample metadata.

TCRbeta CDR3 regions were amplified from genomic DNA by means of the immunoSEQ Assay, a bias-controlled multiplex PCR. On the authors' methods: The number of nucleated cells in each sample was estimated from the amplification of reference gene primers within the assay. To quantify the absolute abundance of each unique TCRbeta CDR3 rearrangement, sequence reads were collapsed and filtered. For each sample, productive Simpson clonality was calculated by taking the square root of Simpson's diversity index across productive rearrangements. Sourced from immuneACCESS, this table was stored by TCRdb with only in-frame sequences that have V and J called. A share of the clones is absent; for the studies checked, an unresolved V gene accounts for under half, and the remainder has no known explanation. V, J and clone size are taken as reported in that table, and D and trimming were inferred from the DNA itself. The sample records 350,000 to 450,000 clones, 85% of which are singletons. The biggest ten clones account for roughly 3.9% of the sample.

The junction carries 14 bases between V and J, which are trimmed by 6 bases and 2 bases respectively. From a lookup of the germline V gene (reference sequence), CDR1 and CDR2 are MNHEY and SMNVEV. There are 14 amino acids in the CDR3, from cysteine to phenylalanine inclusive. Only CDR3 DNA is held: 42 bases, read in frame from base 1. The study at large found these results: The amount of clinical and demographic metadata varied by source and participant and was provided uncurated.

Remarks on this clone: Its binding antigen is unknown. Base quality data are lacking; no much larger clone is found one base away.

The collaborating institutions used their own protocols to collect whole blood in K2EDTA tubes. For TCRbeta analysis, collaborators shipped samples in one of three forms: frozen whole blood, isolated PBMCs, or DNA extracted from either of those sample types. The origin of this receptor is a woman aged 18-29 years with acute or convalescent COVID-19. The chain was built from TRBV27 and TRBJ2-7; the D gene is perhaps TRBD2, from 6 matching bases. The sequencing input was peripheral blood. The sequence in DNA is TGTGCCAGCAGACAGCCGGGAGAAGCCTACGAGCAGTACTTC. The resulting protein is CASRQPGEAYEQYF.